A selection of T cell receptor beta chains follows, all from one sample in a study of T cell responses to AZD1222 COVID-19 vaccine. Clones were sequenced by immunoSEQ multiplex PCR, and TCRdb holds only the in-frame ones, with some missing. The sample has more than 90,000 clones, 88% seen once. The sequencing used peripheral blood, collected 28 days after the second AZD1222 dose. Receptors were obtained from an adult who received the AZD1222 COVID-19 vaccine. Both conserved end residues are part of each CDR3. Fields, in order: V gene, D gene, clone size, J gene, CDR3 protein, CDR3 DNA. D genes are given only for firm matches. Rows give clone size only sometimes, using once, few, many, or a class for an expanded clone.

V: TRBV10-3; D: -; size: -; J: TRBJ1-4; CDR3: CAISQYTNEKLFF; DNA: TGTGCCATCAGTCAGTACACTAATGAAAAACTGTTTTTT
V: TRBV3-1/TRBV3-2; D: -; size: -; J: TRBJ1-1; CDR3: CASSLVPVTGVFSPEAFF; DNA: TGTGCCAGCAGCCTCGTACCAGTGACAGGCGTTTTTTCTCCCGAAGCTTTCTTT
V: TRBV28; D: -; size: -; J: TRBJ1-5; CDR3: CASSPRLGSQPQHF; DNA: TGTGCCAGCAGTCCCAGGCTCGGGAGTCAGCCCCAGCATTTT
V: TRBV5-6; D: -; size: once; J: TRBJ1-2; CDR3: CASSLRYPDLYGYTF; DNA: TGTGCCAGCAGCTTACGCTACCCAGACCTCTATGGCTACACCTTC
V: TRBV4-2; D: -; size: -; J: TRBJ2-3; CDR3: CASSQGYPDSTDTQYF; DNA: TGTGCCAGCAGCCAAGGGTATCCTGATTCCACAGATACGCAGTATTTT
V: TRBV7-9; D: TRBD1; size: -; J: TRBJ2-3; CDR3: CASSPGQGGRGTDTQYF; DNA: TGTGCCAGCAGCCCAGGACAGGGAGGAAGAGGGACAGATACGCAGTATTTT
V: TRBV4-1; D: TRBD2; size: -; J: TRBJ2-5; CDR3: CASSLGGNVGETQYF; DNA: TGCGCCAGCAGCCTCGGGGGGAACGTAGGTGAGACCCAGTACTTC
V: TRBV5-1; D: -; size: -; J: TRBJ1-6; CDR3: CASSNVRNSPLHF; DNA: TGCGCCAGCAGCAACGTACGGAATTCACCCCTCCACTTT
V: TRBV4-2; D: TRBD1; size: -; J: TRBJ1-2; CDR3: CASSQGGRGQPYGYTF; DNA: TGTGCCAGCAGCCAAGGGGGTAGGGGACAGCCTTATGGCTACACCTTC
V: TRBV2; D: -; size: -; J: TRBJ1-5; CDR3: CASSEQGIGNQPQHF; DNA: TGTGCCAGCAGTGAACAGGGTATCGGGAATCAGCCCCAGCATTTT